Shown below are 32 T cell receptor beta chains from a single sample sequenced in a study of T-cell memory formation after mild COVID-19. TCRdb reanalysed the 5' RACE reads using MiXCR and keeps one entry per CDR3 protein. The sample comprises roughly 89,000 distinct CDR3 sequences, approximately 15% of which are singletons, and under 45% rests with the top ten. Sequencing was done on a sample of PBMCs or a T cell subset sorted from them (not recorded which). The receptors derive from a man aged 18 to 35 who had mild COVID-19 (a few samples of this study predate the infection). Cell type and time point are not known.

The chain is built from TRBV12-3 or TRBV12-4 and TRBJ1-2, with D perhaps matching TRBD1 (5 bases). This CDR3 is built from 12 residues. V lost 6 bases, J lost 3 bases, and 8 bases lay in between. The CDR3 loop reads CASRGADYGYTF. The CDR3 nucleotides are TGTGCCAGCAGAGGGGCAGACTATGGCTACACCTTC.

This clonotype was seen a handful of times. The V call is TRBV6-5, the J call TRBJ2-3; D is tentatively TRBD1 or TRBD2 (6 bases each). CDR1 and CDR2 (germline): MNHEY, SVGAGI. V was cut by 2 bases and J by 0 bases, with 9 bases left in between. This CDR3 comprises 15 residues. CDR3 nucleotides: TGTGCCAGCAGTTACCCGGGGGCGAGCACAGATACGCAGTATTTT. Translating it yields CASSYPGASTDTQYF.

The V and J genes are TRBV9 and TRBJ2-5; 7 nucleotides agree with TRBD2. CDR3 size: 15 residues. With 4 bases clipped from V and 3 bases from J, the junction kept 9 bases outside the gene matches. CDR1 SGDLS and CDR2 YYNGEE come from the germline V gene. CDR3 amino acids: CASSPTGTTKETQYF. The CDR3 coding sequence is TGTGCCAGCAGCCCAACCGGGACTACTAAAGAGACCCAGTACTTC.

This clonotype was counted between two and nine times. An end of the junction differs from the germline gene, which may be a read error. The gene calls are TRBV18 and TRBJ2-7; D gene unclear. The CDR3 is 15 residues long. Germline assignment: CDR1 KGHSH and CDR2 LQKENI. CDR3 bases: TGTGCCAGCTCACCACCGGAACGAGCTGGAGTTACGGTATCCTTC. Protein: CASSPPERAGVTVSF.

This clonotype showed up many times. The rearrangement links TRBV4-2 to TRBJ1-4, with TRBD1 matching 9 bases. From germline, CDR1 is LGHNA and CDR2 YNFKEQ. CDR3 length equals 16 residues. Trimming removed 0 bases from V and 8 bases from J; junction bases left unmatched: 7. CDR3 nucleotides: TGTGCCAGCAGCCAAGATCCGGGACAGGGTGGGGAAAAACTGTTTTTT. This encodes CASSQDPGQGGEKLFF.

This chain links TRBV19 with TRBJ2-1; perhaps TRBD2 as D (6 bases). V shed 10 bases and J shed 12 bases, with 13 bases lying between them. CDR1 LNHDA and CDR2 SQIVND come from the germline V gene (reference sequence). This CDR3 has 10 residues. CDR3 sequence: CATAAGGQFF. Written as DNA, the CDR3 is TGTGCCACGGCAGCCGGGGGGCAGTTCTTC.

The sample holds a few counts of this clonotype. The chain has TRBV25-1 and TRBJ2-3, with TRBD2 identical over 7 bases. V lost 3 bases and J lost 3; bases outside the gene matches: 15. Germline CDR1 reads MGHDK; CDR2 reads SYGVNS. This CDR3 region has 18 residues. This chain's CDR3 is CASSEPEYPTSLTDTQYF. The CDR3 nucleotides read TGTGCCAGCAGTGAGCCCGAGTATCCGACTAGCTTGACAGATACGCAGTATTTT.

This sequence joins TRBV7-6 and TRBJ2-5; TRBD2 matches 11 bases. The length of the CDR3 is 18 residues. The germline V gene has CDR1 SGHVS and CDR2 FNYEAQ. The V segment lost 2 bases and the J segment 4 bases; nucleotides outside the gene matches: 12. This chain's CDR3 is CASSLTSSGGISPETQYF. The DNA for the CDR3 is TGTGCCAGCAGCTTAACCTCTAGCGGGGGGATATCTCCAGAGACCCAGTACTTC.

The V call is TRBV7-9, the J call TRBJ2-7; D might be TRBD2 (5 bases). Germline CDR1 SEHNR, CDR2 FQNEAQ (reference sequence). The CDR3 covers 14 residues. The V end lost 4 bases, the J end lost 3 bases, and 13 bases lay between the germline ends. The CDR3 spells CASSSTVRGYEQYF. The CDR3, as DNA: TGTGCCAGCAGCTCCACTGTCCGGGGCTACGAGCAGTACTTC. The full variable domain, with the rest looked up from reference TRBV7-9 and TRBJ2-7, is DTGVSQNPRHKITKRGQNVTFRCDPISEHNRLYWYRQTLGQGPEFLTYFQNEAQLEKSRLLSDRFSAERPKGSFSTLEIQRTEQGDSAMYLCASSSTVRGYEQYFGPGTRLTVT.

The sample holds many counts of this clonotype. This chain connects TRBV7-8 to TRBJ2-5; D unclear. Germline loops: CDR1 SGHVS, CDR2 FQNEAQ. The CDR3 spans 14 residues. The germline V and J ends were trimmed by 5 bases and 13 bases, with 23 bases remaining between them. CDR3 sequence: CASSPDEDPTYLYF. CDR3 DNA: TGTGCCAGCAGCCCAGACGAAGACCCAACCTACCTGTACTTC.

The chain combines TRBV7-3 with TRBJ2-1; 11 bases agree with TRBD2. The germline V gene has CDR1 SGHTA and CDR2 FQGTGA. The CDR3 covers 15 residues. The ends lost 3 bases at V and 10 bases at J; junction bases unmatched: 8. DNA of the CDR3: TGTGCCAGCAGCTTTAGCGGGGGGGCCTCTAGCGAGCAGTTCTTC. It is translated as CASSFSGGASSEQFF.

This clonotype was recorded a few times. The chain recombines TRBV5-1 with TRBJ1-1; TRBD1 aligns across 8 bases. Trimming at V came to 2 bases and at J to 0 bases, leaving 6 bases not matched to a gene. The CDR3 has 16 amino acids. CDR1 is SGHRS, CDR2 YFSETQ, per germline. DNA for the CDR3: TGCGCCAGCAGCTTCGGACAGGGAGGCATGAACACTGAAGCTTTCTTT. Translating it yields CASSFGQGGMNTEAFF.

This clonotype has more than one count but fewer than ten. The chain carries TRBV6-5 and TRBJ2-3, with TRBD2 matching 8 bases. V was clipped by 2 bases and J by 1 base; unmatched bases: 2. The CDR3 extends over 15 amino acids. Germline V gives CDR1 MNHEY, CDR2 SVGAGI. CDR3 in DNA: TGTGCCAGCAGTTACGGGACTAGAGGCACAGATACGCAGTATTTT. Translation gives CASSYGTRGTDTQYF.

This clonotype was seen a few times. This rearrangement joins TRBV4-3 to TRBJ2-2; 7 bases align to TRBD2. Germline V gene sequence: CDR1 LGHNA, CDR2 YSLEER. The CDR3 is made up of 16 amino acids. The V and J ends lost 3 bases and 5 bases, in that order; junction bases with no gene match: 9. CDR3 loop: CASSHRWAGETGELFF. For the CDR3, the DNA is TGCGCCAGCAGCCACCGATGGGCGGGGGAGACCGGGGAGCTGTTTTTT.

V and J are TRBV7-9 and TRBJ1-6; tentatively, D is TRBD1 (6 bases). This CDR3 is 13 amino acids long. Per the germline V gene, CDR1 is SEHNR and CDR2 is FQNEAQ (reference sequence). The V end was cut by 7 bases, the J end by 5 bases, with 9 bases between. CDR3 in amino acids: CASIDRNNSPLHF. The DNA for the CDR3 is TGTGCCAGCATCGACAGGAATAATTCACCCCTCCACTTT.

This clonotype occurred a few times. The chain carries TRBV19 and TRBJ2-2; D not certain. V lost 10 bases, J lost 0 bases, and 9 bases lay in between. The germline gives CDR1 LNHDA, CDR2 SQIVND (reference sequence). CDR3 length: 13 residues. CDR3 region: CATRHTNTGELFF. CDR3 DNA sequence: TGTGCCACCCGACATACGAACACCGGGGAGCTGTTTTTT.

In its sample, this clonotype was seen once. The chain recombines TRBV5-1 with TRBJ1-5; no firm D call. CDR3 length equals 15 residues. V was trimmed by 0 bases and J by 2 bases, leaving 9 bases between them. Germline V gives CDR1 SGHRS, CDR2 YFSETQ. In DNA form, the CDR3 reads TGCGCCAGCAGCTTGGCCGGGAATGGCAATCAGCCCCAGCATTTT. It specifies CASSLAGNGNQPQHF.

This clonotype was observed a handful of times. The rearrangement uses TRBV6-2 or TRBV6-3 and TRBJ2-1, with 11 positions matching TRBD2. The V gene's germline CDR1 is MNHEY and CDR2 SVGEGT. The CDR3 is made up of 16 amino acids. J gave up 6 bases and V 0 bases, and 4 bases lay outside the gene matches. The CDR3 loop is CASSYSLAGGLNEQFF. CDR3 DNA: TGTGCCAGCAGTTACTCCCTAGCGGGGGGACTCAATGAGCAGTTCTTC.

This clonotype has more than one count but fewer than ten. The J gene is TRBJ1-6, the V gene TRBV4-3, with D maybe TRBD1 (5 bases). The CDR3 length is 14 residues. The V and J ends lost 0 bases and 10 bases respectively, with 10 bases between them. The germline gives CDR1 LGHNA, CDR2 YSLEER. The CDR3 nucleotides read TGCGCCAGCAGCCAAGATCAGGGATGGTCACCCCTCCACTTT. Protein sequence: CASSQDQGWSPLHF.

This clonotype came up a few times. CDR3 amino acids: CSASTRIFRRGTQPQHF. CDR3 DNA: TGCAGTGCTTCCACTCGGATCTTTAGACGAGGGACCCAGCCCCAGCATTTT. J is TRBJ1-5 and V is TRBV20-1, with a possible D match to TRBD1 (5 bases). The CDR3 runs to 17 residues. Germline CDR1 reads DFQATT; CDR2 reads SNEGSKA (reference sequence). Between the trimmed V and J ends, which lost 5 bases and 7 bases, there was a span of 27 bases.

The DNA of the CDR3 is TGTGCCAGCAGTCCCAGGGGGGCCCCCTATGGCTACACCTTC. Encoded protein: CASSPRGAPYGYTF. The chain uses TRBV12-3 or TRBV12-4 and TRBJ1-2, with 7 positions matching TRBD1. The V segment lost 5 bases and the J segment 4 bases; nucleotides outside the gene matches: 7. The CDR3 contains 14 residues.

This clonotype was observed a few times. V usage is TRBV7-2 and J usage is TRBJ1-1, with D perhaps TRBD1 (5 bases). The V and J ends lost 2 bases and 8 bases respectively, with 12 bases between them. CDR1 and CDR2 from the germline V gene are SGHTA and FQGNSA. The CDR3 spans 13 residues. The CDR3: CASSLRQMKEAFF. The CDR3 nucleotides read TGTGCCAGCAGCTTACGACAGATGAAGGAAGCTTTCTTT.

This chain links TRBV28 with TRBJ2-1; 14 bases are shared with TRBD2. This CDR3 contains 20 residues. Looked up from germline, CDR1 is MDHEN and CDR2 is SYDVKM. With V trimmed by 2 bases and J by 0 bases, 9 bases remained unmatched. CDR3 region: CASSLHLLGLAGDSYNEQFF. The CDR3 bases are TGTGCCAGCAGTTTACACTTGTTGGGACTAGCGGGGGACTCCTACAATGAGCAGTTCTTC. The whole variable domain, remainder taken from reference TRBV28 and TRBJ2-1, is DVKVTQSSRYLVKRTGEKVFLECVQDMDHENMFWYRQDPGLGLRLIYFSYDVKMKEKGDIPEGYSVSREKKERFSLILESASTNQTSMYLCASSLHLLGLAGDSYNEQFFGPGTRLTVL.

This clonotype was detected many times. The J gene is TRBJ2-2, the V gene TRBV19; tentatively, D is TRBD1 (6 bases). Germline-derived CDR1 and CDR2 are LNHDA and SQIVND (reference sequence). The V end was cut by 8 bases, the J end by 4 bases, with 8 bases between. This CDR3 is built from 12 residues. The CDR3 region is CASWTATGELFF. For the CDR3, the DNA is TGTGCCAGTTGGACAGCCACCGGGGAGCTGTTTTTT.

The rearrangement joins TRBV7-2 to TRBJ1-5; D perhaps matches TRBD1 (6 bases). The CDR3 sequence is 16 residues long. V shed 2 bases and J shed 4 bases, with 15 bases lying between them. CDR1 is SGHTA and CDR2 is FQGNSA in the germline V gene. The CDR3 DNA sequence: TGTGCCAGCAGCTTACACGGGGGGGCCGCAAATCAGCCCCAGCATTTT. As protein: CASSLHGGAANQPQHF. Drawing the rest from reference TRBV7-2 and TRBJ1-5, the complete variable domain is GAGVSQSPSNKVTEKGKDVELRCDPISGHTALYWYRQSLGQGLEFLIYFQGNSAPDKSGLPSDRFSAERTGGSVSTLTIQRTQQEDSAVYLCASSLHGGAANQPQHFGDGTRLSIL.

This clonotype showed up many times. The chain carries TRBV5-1 and TRBJ2-5; weak D call: TRBD1 (7 bases). Germline V gene lookup returns CDR1 SGHRS and CDR2 YFSETQ. The V and J ends lost 3 bases and 2 bases respectively, with 17 bases between them. The CDR3 contains 16 residues. CDR3 residues: CASSSLQGGGQETQYF. In DNA, the CDR3 is TGCGCCAGCAGCTCCCTCCAGGGGGGTGGTCAAGAGACCCAGTACTTC.

In this sample, this clonotype turned up a few times. DNA of the CDR3: TGTGCCAGCAGCTATGGACTGCAAGAGACCCAGTACTTC. It encodes CASSYGLQETQYF. The chain combines TRBV7-9 with TRBJ2-5, with a possible D match to TRBD2 (5 bases). CDR1 and CDR2 (germline): SEHNR, FQNEAQ (reference sequence). The CDR3 length is 13 residues. Trimming stripped 4 bases from V and 2 bases from J, with 8 bases between.

This clonotype was found a few times. The CDR3 reads CASSNDNPGQINSPLHF. The DNA for the CDR3 is TGTGCCAGTAGTAACGACAACCCGGGACAGATTAATTCACCCCTCCACTTT. V is TRBV19 and J is TRBJ1-6, with 7 positions matching TRBD1. With V trimmed by 4 bases and J by 6 bases, 12 bases remained unmatched. The CDR3 contains 17 residues. Germline values: CDR1 LNHDA, CDR2 SQIVND (reference sequence).

V gene TRBV29-1 combines with J gene TRBJ2-4; D is ambiguous. The CDR3 is made up of 14 amino acids. V dropped 4 bases and J dropped 0 bases, with 10 bases sitting between them. Germline CDR1 is SQVTM and CDR2 is ANQGSEA. CDR3 protein: CSVARTAAKNIQYF. DNA of the CDR3: TGCAGCGTTGCCCGGACGGCAGCCAAAAACATTCAGTACTTC.

CDR3 sequence reads: CASSQVRSGEQYF. The CDR3 coding sequence is TGTGCCAGCAGCCAAGTAAGGTCAGGGGAGCAGTACTTC. The chain has TRBV14 and TRBJ2-7, with TRBD1 as a possible D gene (5 bases). V was trimmed by 1 base and J by 7 bases, leaving 11 bases between them. This CDR3 has 13 residues. Germline V CDR1 and CDR2: SGHDN, FVKESK.

This chain joins TRBV5-6 and TRBJ2-5; a possible D gene is TRBD2 (6 bases). The CDR3 covers 16 residues. The V end lost 7 bases, the J end lost 4 bases, and 23 bases lay between the germline ends. CDR1 and CDR2 from the germline V gene are SGHDT and YYEEEE. The CDR3 region is CASDLWRLDGRETQYF. CDR3 coding DNA: TGTGCCAGCGACCTCTGGAGACTAGACGGACGAGAGACCCAGTACTTC.

The chain is built from TRBV7-9 and TRBJ2-7, with D tentatively TRBD2 (5 bases). V lost 6 bases and J 6 bases, leaving 12 bases between the germline ends. Germline assignment: CDR1 SEHNR and CDR2 FQNEAQ (reference sequence). This CDR3 region has 12 residues. CDR3 sequence: CASRGEISEQYF. The CDR3 DNA follows: TGTGCCAGCAGGGGAGAGATCTCCGAGCAGTACTTC.